These T cell receptor beta chains were read from a single sample in a study of T-cell reconstitution after alpha-beta-depleted transplantation in children. From the PCR reads, TCRdb called clonotypes with MiXCR, one entry per CDR3 protein. This sample carries about 900,000 distinct CDR3 sequences, 25% to 35% of them seen once, and the ten largest clones take roughly 27%. The source material was PBMCs, mostly from graft donor cells, sampled 360 days after TCRalphabeta/CD19-depleted stem cell transplant. The source is a boy younger than two who had a stem cell transplant for SCID, so the T cells may come from the graft donor. Both conserved end residues are part of each CDR3.

TRBV4-2	15	TRBJ2-1	CASSVLGTGYNEQFF
TRBV3-1	13	TRBJ2-1	CASSQGLPGLMFF
TRBV5-1	12	TRBJ2-5	CASSYPSETQYF
TRBV27	14	TRBJ2-7	CASSSTPMIYEQYF
TRBV20-1	13	TRBJ1-6	CSAGGQYNSPLHF
TRBV21-1	16	TRBJ1-1	CASSKETGSANTEAFF
TRBV5-1	11	TRBJ1-1	CASNLGTEAFF
TRBV4-1	15	TRBJ1-1	CASSQPGRPLTEAFF
TRBV12-3/TRBV12-4	13	TRBJ2-1	CASSLGVTSGRFF
TRBV6-2/TRBV6-3	14	TRBJ2-7	CASSRGLTNYEQYF
TRBV29-1	11	TRBJ1-1	CSVRKGTEAFF
TRBV2	16	TRBJ2-7	CASSAWGRDTSFEQYF
TRBV7-3	16	TRBJ2-2	CASSLGSFTNTGELFF
TRBV20-1	14	TRBJ2-2	CSARDILSPGELFF
TRBV12-3/TRBV12-4	17	TRBJ2-1	CASSLAGVAGGRNEQFF
TRBV6-6	13	TRBJ2-2	CASSYGRAGELFF
TRBV7-2	15	TRBJ2-7	CASSLNSLIPYEQYF
TRBV25-1	14	TRBJ2-4	CASSETGVSNIQYF
TRBV4-3	15	TRBJ2-7	CASSQDLRNRGEQYF
TRBV5-4	14	TRBJ2-3	CASSPDRELDTQYF
TRBV5-1	14	TRBJ2-3	CASSLWDLTDTQYF
TRBV2	14	TRBJ1-1	CASRNSGGNTEAFF
TRBV4-3	19	TRBJ2-6	CASSSLRGQGYPGANVLTF
TRBV4-2	15	TRBJ2-7	CASSHEGQVFYEQYF
TRBV12-5	12	TRBJ1-2	CASGMLSSGYTF
TRBV4-1	15	TRBJ1-2	CASSPQGRTNYGYTF
TRBV5-1	17	TRBJ1-1	CASSLLLHGQMNTEAFF
TRBV6-5	15	TRBJ2-3	CASSYPPPGLDTQYF
TRBV7-9	15	TRBJ2-7	CASSLGDSPMYEQYF
TRBV20-1	15	TRBJ2-1	CSARDRQRGEDEQFF
TRBV7-8	16	TRBJ1-1	CASSPVTGMDHTEAFF
TRBV6-1	16	TRBJ1-5	CASSPEDSRFNQPQHF
TRBV10-3	14	TRBJ1-1	CAIGRQGFQTEAFF
TRBV11-2	17	TRBJ2-3	CASSRSPLAGGRDTQYF
TRBV9	14	TRBJ1-4	CASSPTVFNEKLFF
TRBV7-2	16	TRBJ2-3	CASSLSPAGGTDTQYF
TRBV20-1	15	TRBJ1-3	CSATGQAASGNTIYF
TRBV11-2	18	TRBJ1-5	CASSLEGTAGGAGQPQHF
TRBV5-1	13	TRBJ2-2	CASSPSWGGELFF
TRBV5-6	16	TRBJ2-1	CASSLAWLGTGNEQFF
TRBV12-3/TRBV12-4	14	TRBJ2-5	CASSRTLASETQYF
TRBV5-1	14	TRBJ2-4	CASSRGTGKNIQYF
TRBV20-1	13	TRBJ1-1	CSASLGGNTEAFF
TRBV10-3	13	TRBJ1-1	CAISALPGPEAFF
TRBV11-2	14	TRBJ1-4	CASSLVGQGAKLFF
TRBV11-2	16	TRBJ2-1	CASSLVSTGGAWEQFF
TRBV4-1	14	TRBJ2-7	CASSQEPTVYEQYF
TRBV7-8	15	TRBJ2-5	CASSPGQLNQETQYF
TRBV20-1	15	TRBJ2-3	CSAAGGKSNTDTQYF
TRBV12-3/TRBV12-4	14	TRBJ2-3	CASSLSGGTDTQYF
TRBV4-3	14	TRBJ1-2	CASSQEGFNYGYTF
TRBV7-2	16	TRBJ1-1	CASSLTPLFIGTEAFF
TRBV20-1	14	TRBJ2-7	CSVRQGSNSYEQYF
TRBV7-7	13	TRBJ2-3	CASSGGYTDTQYF
TRBV25-1	16	TRBJ1-1	CASSEWGGAPPTEAFF
TRBV7-3	15	TRBJ2-3	CASSLSGGRTDTQYF